These 16 T cell receptor beta chains were sequenced from one sample in a study of blood T cells in healthy people across ages. A J-beta primer mix and a sample-barcoded 5' primer were used in a second PCR of about 7 to 12 cycles. In TCRdb, the 5' RACE reads were re-called with MiXCR into one record per CDR3 protein. This table has hundreds of thousands of distinct CDR3 sequences, about 59% appearing once. Sequenced input: blood. These receptors were collected from a man aged 25-45 years in good health.

This clonotype was counted between two and nine times. This rearrangement joins TRBV20-1 to TRBJ1-5; 7 nucleotides agree with TRBD1. CDR3 length equals 13 residues. V was clipped by 5 bases and J by 1 base; unmatched bases: 2. The germline V gene has CDR1 DFQATT and CDR2 SNEGSKA (reference sequence). The CDR3 protein is CSADRESNQPQHF. The CDR3 region has the DNA TGCAGTGCTGACAGGGAAAGCAATCAGCCCCAGCATTTT.

The chain carries TRBV6-2 or TRBV6-3 and TRBJ2-7; the D gene could be TRBD1 or TRBD2 (7 bases each). Germline V gene data show CDR1 as MNHEY and CDR2 as SVGEGT. This CDR3 comprises 15 residues. Trimming took 6 bases from V and 2 from J, leaving 17 bases between them. The CDR3: CASRNPGGAPYEQYF. Written as DNA, the CDR3 is TGTGCCAGCAGGAATCCAGGGGGGGCCCCCTACGAGCAGTACTTC.

The chain has TRBV9 and TRBJ2-7; D may match TRBD1 or TRBD2 (5 bases each). With the DNA end fitting TRBJ2-5 better, the J assignment may be wrong. This CDR3 is 16 amino acids long. Germline V CDR1 and CDR2: SGDLS, YYNGEE. In DNA form, the CDR3 reads TGTGCCAGCAGCGATTCCTGGGACGAAGTACAAGAGACCCAGTACTTC. Its protein is CASSDSWDEVQETQYF.

This chain connects TRBV28 to TRBJ2-5; TRBD1 agrees at 7 bases. The J call may be mistaken, given a closer DNA end match to TRBJ2-7. The germline CDR1 and CDR2 sequences are MDHEN and SYDVKM. The CDR3 runs to 14 residues. CDR3 in amino acids: CASRDNRGLGEQYF. Here the CDR3 DNA reads TGTGCCAGCAGGGATAACAGGGGTTTAGGCGAGCAGTACTTC.

The rearrangement uses TRBV4-3 and TRBJ2-6, with D perhaps matching TRBD1 (5 bases). The CDR3 spans 17 residues. Trimming pared 0 bases from V and 3 bases from J, leaving 12 bases between. The germline V gene has CDR1 LGHNA and CDR2 YSLEER. CDR3 in amino acids: CASSQDHPRVGANVLTF. CDR3 bases: TGCGCCAGCAGCCAAGATCATCCCAGGGTTGGGGCCAACGTCCTGACTTTC.

Ten or more counts support this clonotype. The chain couples TRBV28 to TRBJ1-6; D remains ambiguous. The germline CDR1 and CDR2 sequences are MDHEN and SYDVKM. V was trimmed by 2 bases and J by 9 bases, leaving 5 bases between them. The CDR3 is made up of 12 amino acids. The CDR3 here is CASSLEGSPLHF. CDR3 nucleotides: TGTGCCAGCAGTTTAGAGGGTTCACCCCTCCACTTT.

The gene calls are TRBV6-1 and TRBJ2-3, with D uncertain. This CDR3 region has 14 residues. Between the trimmed V and J ends, which lost 6 bases and 0 bases, there was a span of 10 bases. The germline V gene encodes CDR1 MNHNS and CDR2 SASEGT. CDR3 nucleotides: TGTGCCAGCAGCGGACCGTGGAGCACAGATACGCAGTATTTT. Protein: CASSGPWSTDTQYF.

Many counts were recorded for this clonotype. The chain combines TRBV7-3 with TRBJ2-2, with 8 nucleotides matching TRBD2. V lost 5 bases to trimming and J lost 6 bases; unmatched junction nucleotides: 11. CDR1 is SGHTA and CDR2 is FQGTGA in the germline V gene. The CDR3 contains 16 residues. CDR3 loop: CASSRPNSGAPGELFF. CDR3 sequence (DNA): TGTGCCAGCAGCAGGCCGAATAGCGGGGCCCCCGGGGAGCTGTTTTTT.

This clonotype has just one count. The chain uses TRBV7-2 and TRBJ2-5; TRBD1 aligns across 7 bases. The CDR3 spans 16 residues. With V trimmed by 5 bases and J by 1 base, 10 bases remained unmatched. In germline, CDR1 is SGHTA, CDR2 FQGNSA. The CDR3 coding sequence is TGTGCCAGCAGCGGCGTGTCCAGGGGGACCCAAGAGACCCAGTACTTC. This encodes CASSGVSRGTQETQYF. The full variable domain, in which reference TRBV7-2 and TRBJ2-5 provide the parts outside the CDR3, is GAGVSQSPSNKVTEKGKDVELRCDPISGHTALYWYRQSLGQGLEFLIYFQGNSAPDKSGLPSDRFSAERTGGSVSTLTIQRTQQEDSAVYLCASSGVSRGTQETQYFGPGTRLLVL.

The chain recombines TRBV7-2 with TRBJ1-5; 7 positions match TRBD1. After removal of 1 base from V and 3 bases from J, the junction contained 9 bases not matched to a gene. CDR1 SGHTA and CDR2 FQGNSA come from the germline V gene. The CDR3 consists of 17 residues. This chain's CDR3 is CASSLGRRQGANQPQHF. The CDR3 DNA reads TGTGCCAGCAGCTTAGGAAGGCGACAGGGTGCCAATCAGCCCCAGCATTTT.

V gene TRBV9 combines with J gene TRBJ2-3; possible D gene TRBD1, 5 bases. CDR3 length: 15 amino acids. Per germline, CDR1 SGDLS and CDR2 YYNGEE. Trimming stripped 0 bases from V and 1 base from J, with 9 bases between. CDR3 bases: TGTGCCAGCAGCGTAGGGGTAGGGGGCACAGATACGCAGTATTTT. Translating gives CASSVGVGGTDTQYF.

V and J are TRBV13 and TRBJ2-1, with 8 bases lining up with TRBD1. This CDR3 contains 14 residues. CDR1 is PRHDT and CDR2 is FYEKMQ in the germline V gene (reference sequence). Losses at the gene ends were 2 bases for V and 8 bases for J; bases not matched to a gene: 5. CDR3 sequence (DNA): TGTGCCAGCAGCTTATTACAGGGGGTCGATGAGCAGTTCTTC. It encodes CASSLLQGVDEQFF.

The chain carries TRBV10-3 and TRBJ2-1; D gene unclear. CDR1 and CDR2 from the germline V gene are ENHRY and SYGVKD. Between the trimmed V and J ends, which lost 6 bases and 7 bases, there was a span of 10 bases. This CDR3 is built from 12 residues. CDR3 amino acids: CAIRGSLNEQFF. DNA for the CDR3: TGTGCCATCAGGGGTAGCCTGAATGAGCAGTTCTTC.

This clonotype was seen many times. The V gene is TRBV4-3, the J gene TRBJ2-5; D is tentatively TRBD1 or TRBD2 (5 bases each). Germline-derived CDR1 and CDR2 are LGHNA and YSLEER. The CDR3 loop spans 16 amino acids. V dropped 0 bases and J dropped 5 bases, with 16 bases sitting between them. The CDR3 nucleotides read TGCGCCAGCAGCCAAGATCCCGGGAAGGGGAGTGAGACCCAGTACTTC. It codes for CASSQDPGKGSETQYF.

V is TRBV7-3 and J is TRBJ1-6; the D gene is possibly TRBD1 (5 bases). The ends were cut back, 2 bases at V and 9 bases at J, with 14 bases in the middle. CDR1 SGHTA and CDR2 FQGTGA come from the germline V gene. The CDR3 is made up of 15 amino acids. CDR3 loop: CASSLYGRESSPLHF. The CDR3 DNA reads TGTGCCAGCAGCTTATACGGCAGGGAAAGTTCACCCCTCCACTTT.

This chain uses TRBV6-2 or TRBV6-3 with TRBJ2-4; TRBD2 matches 8 bases. The end of the DNA aligns better with TRBJ2-7, so the J call may be wrong. The germline CDR1 and CDR2 sequences are MNHEY and SVGEGT. This CDR3 has 15 amino acids. The CDR3 sequence: CASSPIAGMAYEQYF. The CDR3 DNA reads TGTGCCAGCAGCCCGATAGCGGGGATGGCGTACGAGCAGTACTTC.